One and the same sample provided the 20 T cell receptor beta chains below, sequenced in a study of cytomegalovirus exposure and HLA in healthy donors. The PCR contained 60 Vbeta and 13 Jbeta primers. The repertoire was sequenced with immunoSEQ multiplex PCR; TCRdb's copy has only in-frame clones and lacks some. Among 100,000 to 120,000 clones, over 60% were seen once, and the ten largest hold around an eighth. The sequenced sample was PBMCs. These receptors all come from a man aged 25 to 45 in good health and CMV-seropositive.

This clone came up once. The rearrangement uses TRBV28 and TRBJ2-2; tentative D call: TRBD1 (5 bases). Germline V gene data show CDR1 as MDHEN and CDR2 as SYDVKM. The CDR3 covers 14 residues. V lost 6 bases and J lost 6, with 14 bases in between. This CDR3 reads CASRLGHRAGELFF. The DNA for the CDR3 is TGTGCCAGCAGGCTTGGACACCGTGCCGGGGAGCTGTTTTTT.

This chain joins TRBV28 and TRBJ2-7; 7 bases match TRBD1. This CDR3 is built from 15 residues. The trim removed 5 bases at V and 0 bases at J, leaving 7 bases unmatched. The germline V gene encodes CDR1 MDHEN and CDR2 SYDVKM. The CDR3 here is CASSRQTGRSYEQYF. The CDR3 DNA is TGTGCCAGCAGTCGTCAGACAGGGCGCTCCTACGAGCAGTACTTC.

This clone was detected a few times. The chain has TRBV10-1 and TRBJ2-3, with 7 nucleotides matching TRBD2. In germline, CDR1 is WNHNN, CDR2 SYGVQD (reference sequence). The CDR3 covers 16 residues. The J segment lost 1 base and the V segment lost 2 bases, leaving 6 bases of the junction unmatched. The CDR3 region is CASSETQRGGTDTQYF. CDR3 DNA: TGCGCCAGCAGTGAGACGCAACGGGGGGGCACAGATACGCAGTATTTT.

The CDR3 protein is CASSSTGEETQYF. The DNA for the CDR3 is TGTGCCAGCTCATCCACAGGGGAAGAGACCCAGTACTTC. This chain connects TRBV18 to TRBJ2-5; TRBD1 matches 7 bases. The CDR3 has 13 residues. V was pared by 5 bases and J by 3 bases, with 3 bases of the junction left unmatched. The germline V gene encodes CDR1 KGHSH and CDR2 LQKENI.

The chain combines TRBV4-3 with TRBJ1-1; TRBD1 matches at 8 bases. The germline CDR1 and CDR2 sequences are LGHNA and YSLEER. The CDR3 spans 14 residues. Trimming cost V 0 bases and J 7 bases; bases outside gene matches: 4. In nucleotides, the CDR3 is TGCGCCAGCAGCCAAGATGGGACAGGCGGTGAAGCTTTCTTT. Protein product: CASSQDGTGGEAFF.

The genes are TRBV7-8 and TRBJ1-5; TRBD1 is a possible D gene (6 bases). CDR3 length: 18 amino acids. Germline V gives CDR1 SGHVS, CDR2 FQNEAQ. Trimming pared 0 bases from V and 4 bases from J, leaving 19 bases between. The CDR3 here is CASSLARYGPTGNQPQHF. The DNA for the CDR3 is TGTGCCAGCAGCTTAGCGCGATATGGCCCTACAGGGAATCAGCCCCAGCATTTT.

There are a few counts of this clone. CDR3 in amino acids: CASSLARDGGYTF. The CDR3 nucleotides read TGCGCCAGCAGCTTGGCCAGGGATGGGGGCTACACCTTC. The chain joins TRBV5-1 to TRBJ1-2; tentative D call: TRBD1 (5 bases). The CDR3 totals 13 residues. Germline values: CDR1 SGHRS, CDR2 YFSETQ. Trimming removed 0 bases at V and 8 bases at J, with 11 bases between.

The chain combines TRBV29-1 with TRBJ2-2; TRBD1 aligns across 8 bases. Germline assignment: CDR1 SQVTM and CDR2 ANQGSEA. CDR3 length: 14 amino acids. V gave up 5 bases and J gave up 2 bases; unmatched junction bases: 4. DNA for the CDR3: TGCAGCGTTCGACAGGGGAAAAACACCGGGGAGCTGTTTTTT. Translating it yields CSVRQGKNTGELFF.

The genes are TRBV6-1 and TRBJ2-3, with 7 bases lining up with TRBD1. The germline gives CDR1 MNHNS, CDR2 SASEGT. The junction had 1 base not matched to a gene; V was cut back by 5 bases and J by 2 bases. The CDR3 loop spans 13 amino acids. The CDR3 loop reads CASSRGHTDTQYF. In nucleotides, the CDR3 is TGTGCCAGCAGTAGGGGGCACACAGATACGCAGTATTTT.

This chain connects TRBV13 to TRBJ1-1; 7 positions match TRBD1. Germline-derived CDR1 and CDR2 are PRHDT and FYEKMQ (reference sequence). The CDR3 consists of 13 residues. Unmatched junction bases numbered 4, after V lost 5 bases and J lost 4 bases. This chain's CDR3 is CASSADRVTEAFF. DNA of the CDR3: TGTGCCAGCAGCGCTGACAGGGTCACTGAAGCTTTCTTT.

The genes are TRBV19 and TRBJ2-6; TRBD2 is a possible D gene (6 bases). Germline values: CDR1 LNHDA, CDR2 SQIVND (reference sequence). V gave up 7 bases and J gave up 0 bases, with 10 bases separating them. The CDR3 is 15 residues long. The CDR3 bases are TGTGCCAGTATGGAGGGTTTCTCTGGGGCCAACGTCCTGACTTTC. This encodes CASMEGFSGANVLTF.

This clone showed up just once. This chain links TRBV2 with TRBJ1-2, with D perhaps TRBD1 (6 bases). The CDR3 sequence is 12 residues long. Trimming shortened V by 6 bases and J by 8 bases, and 13 bases separated the two germline ends. Germline V lookup: CDR1 SNHLY, CDR2 FYNNEI. CDR3 nucleotides: TGTGCCAGCAGAAGCGGGGGGGGCGGCTACACCTTC. Protein sequence: CASRSGGGGYTF.

This chain joins TRBV13 and TRBJ1-3, with D maybe TRBD1 (5 bases). The CDR3 totals 14 residues. The germline CDR1 and CDR2 sequences are PRHDT and FYEKMQ (reference sequence). The ends were cut back, 2 bases at V and 2 bases at J, with 7 bases in the middle. CDR3 protein: CASSLQGPGNTIYF. The CDR3 nucleotides are TGTGCCAGCAGCTTACAGGGTCCTGGAAACACCATATATTTT.

The chain uses TRBV7-3 and TRBJ2-1; 11 bases are a match to TRBD2. The CDR3 has 15 residues. V was clipped by 5 bases and J by 2 bases; unmatched bases: 2. Germline lookup yields CDR1 SGHTA and CDR2 FQGTGA. The CDR3 is CASSQTSGAYNEQFF. CDR3 coding DNA: TGTGCCAGCAGCCAGACTAGCGGGGCCTACAATGAGCAGTTCTTC. The full variable domain, in which reference TRBV7-3 and TRBJ2-1 provide the parts outside the CDR3, is GAGVSQTPSNKVTEKGKYVELRCDPISGHTALYWYRQSLGQGPEFLIYFQGTGAADDSGLPNDRFFAVRPEGSVSTLKIQRTERGDSAVYLCASSQTSGAYNEQFFGPGTRLTVL.

The chain couples TRBV9 to TRBJ2-1; 11 bases are shared with TRBD1. Unmatched junction bases numbered 5, after V lost 3 bases and J lost 9 bases. The CDR3 runs 14 residues. Germline lookup yields CDR1 SGDLS and CDR2 YYNGEE. CDR3 coding DNA: TGTGCCAGCAGCGGGGGACAGGGGGTGGCTGAGCAGTTCTTC. Its translation: CASSGGQGVAEQFF. The full variable domain, in which reference TRBV9 and TRBJ2-1 provide the parts outside the CDR3, is DSGVTQTPKHLITATGQRVTLRCSPRSGDLSVYWYQQSLDQGLQFLIQYYNGEERAKGNILERFSAQQFPDLHSELNLSSLELGDSALYFCASSGGQGVAEQFFGPGTRLTVL.

The chain is built from TRBV9 and TRBJ2-5, with 7 bases that match TRBD2. The J call may not be correct, given that the DNA end is closer to TRBJ2-7. The CDR3 extends over 13 amino acids. Germline V gene lookup returns CDR1 SGDLS and CDR2 YYNGEE. The CDR3 region is CASSGGRGYEQYF. CDR3 DNA sequence: TGTGCCAGCAGCGGAGGGAGGGGCTACGAGCAGTACTTC.

The CDR3 DNA reads TGTGCCTGGACCACTTACACTGAAGCTTTCTTT. It translates to CAWTTYTEAFF. This rearrangement joins TRBV30 to TRBJ1-1; unclear D gene. This CDR3 has 11 residues. Trimming shortened V by 4 bases and J by 3 bases, and 6 bases separated the two germline ends. Germline V gene lookup returns CDR1 GTSNPN and CDR2 SVGIG (reference sequence).

J is TRBJ1-6 and V is TRBV7-9, with TRBD1 matching over 11 bases. Germline lookup yields CDR1 SEHNR and CDR2 FQNEAQ (reference sequence). The ends lost 3 bases at V and 1 base at J; junction bases unmatched: 5. This CDR3 comprises 18 residues. The CDR3 nucleotides read TGTGCCAGCAGCTTCCGGACAGGGGGCGGTTCCTATAATTCACCCCTCCACTTT. Its translation is CASSFRTGGGSYNSPLHF. The variable domain in full, completed from reference TRBV7-9 and TRBJ1-6, reads DTGVSQNPRHKITKRGQNVTFRCDPISEHNRLYWYRQTLGQGPEFLTYFQNEAQLEKSRLLSDRFSAERPKGSFSTLEIQRTEQGDSAMYLCASSFRTGGGSYNSPLHFGNGTRLTVT.

This chain joins TRBV18 and TRBJ2-7; D perhaps matches TRBD2 (5 bases). From germline, CDR1 is KGHSH and CDR2 LQKENI. The length of the CDR3 is 14 residues. V lost 8 bases and J 3 bases, leaving 17 bases between the germline ends. CDR3 in DNA: TGTGCCAGCGTTCTTGCGGGCGGCGACTACGAGCAGTACTTC. Protein product: CASVLAGGDYEQYF.

The gene calls are TRBV4-3 and TRBJ2-7, with TRBD2 identical over 7 bases. CDR3 size: 15 residues. With V trimmed by 1 base and J by 3 bases, 6 bases remained unmatched. Germline V lookup: CDR1 LGHNA, CDR2 YSLEER. The CDR3 DNA follows: TGCGCCAGCAGCCAAGGAACGGGGGGTGGCTACGAGCAGTACTTC. Translating it yields CASSQGTGGGYEQYF.